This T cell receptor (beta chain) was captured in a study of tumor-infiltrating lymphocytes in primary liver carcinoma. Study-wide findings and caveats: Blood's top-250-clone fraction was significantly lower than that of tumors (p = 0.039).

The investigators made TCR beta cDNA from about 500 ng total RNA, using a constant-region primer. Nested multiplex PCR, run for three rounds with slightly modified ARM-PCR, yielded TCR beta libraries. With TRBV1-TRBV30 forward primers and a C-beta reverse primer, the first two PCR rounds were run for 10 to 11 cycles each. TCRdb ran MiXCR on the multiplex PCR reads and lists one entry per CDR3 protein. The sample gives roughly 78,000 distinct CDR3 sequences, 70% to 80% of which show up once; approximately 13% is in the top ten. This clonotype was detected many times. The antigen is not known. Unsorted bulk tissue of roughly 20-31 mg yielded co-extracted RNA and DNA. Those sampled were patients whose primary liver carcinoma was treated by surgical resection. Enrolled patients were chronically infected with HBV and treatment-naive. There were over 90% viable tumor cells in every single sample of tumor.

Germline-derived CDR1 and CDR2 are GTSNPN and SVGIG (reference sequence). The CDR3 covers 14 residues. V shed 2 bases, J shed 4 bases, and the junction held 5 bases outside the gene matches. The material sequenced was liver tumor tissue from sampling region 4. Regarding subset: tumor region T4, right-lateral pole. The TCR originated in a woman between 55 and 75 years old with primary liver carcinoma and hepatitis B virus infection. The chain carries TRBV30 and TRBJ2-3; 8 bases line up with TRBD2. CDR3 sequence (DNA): TGTGCCTGGAGTCGCGGACTAGCAGCAGATACGCAGTATTTT. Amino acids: CAWSRGLAADTQYF. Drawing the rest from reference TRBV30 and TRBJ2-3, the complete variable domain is SQTIHQWPATLVQPVGSPLSLECTVEGTSNPNLYWYRQAAGRGLQLLFYSVGIGQISSEVPQNLSASRPQDRQFILSSKKLLLSDSGFYLCAWSRGLAADTQYFGPGTRLTVL.